Sequencing of this TCR beta chain was carried out in a study of shared clonotypes between healthy human individuals. TCRdb's table, derived via immunoSEQ multiplex PCR, lists solely in-frame clones and lacks some. This table holds more than 2 million clones, roughly 95% found once. Looked up from germline, CDR1 is SQVTM and CDR2 is ANQGSEA. The V gene lost 8 bases and the J gene lost 1 base, with 14 bases spanning the gap. This CDR3 has 13 residues. The chain couples TRBV29-1 to TRBJ1-1; D uncertain. Sample: naive CD4+ T cells sorted from blood. Subset meaning: CD45RA+ positively selected. The TCR originated in a young man in good health. The CDR3 coding sequence is TGCAGCCATCTCCCCCCGTGGAACACTGAAGCTTTCTTT. As protein: CSHLPPWNTEAFF.